These T cell receptor beta chains were read from a single sample in a study of cytomegalovirus exposure and HLA in healthy donors. Data came from immunoSEQ multiplex PCR; TCRdb stores just in-frame clones and leaves some out. The sample shows 140,000 to 150,000 clones, roughly 92% of them seen only once. Material: PBMCs. The receptors come from a man aged 18-30 years in good health and CMV-seronegative. The conserved cysteine and the conserved F or W are not part of the CDR3 here.

>TRBV5-4
ASSSREWNRGNEQF
>TRBV6-1
ASSGRTETPYEQY
>TRBV7-8
ASSSRTSGGTDTQY
>TRBV5-1
ASSLETGGWTGELF
>TRBV18
ASSPGRGRNTEAF
>TRBV5-1
ASSLDGTNYEQY
>TRBV15
ATSRGGTGETQY
>TRBV7-8
ASSSRLAGAYNEQF
>TRBV7-9
ASSLVQNTEAF
>TRBV21-1
ASSDDLALTDTQY
>TRBV7-9
ASSLLPVLNYGYT
>TRBV30
AWSATFTGIGELF
>TRBV9
ASSVGTGWTGNTIY
>TRBV10-2
ASRGSRGTNYGYT
>TRBV9
ASSVTGGTEAF
>TRBV27
ASSVQGARPPTDTQY
>TRBV9
ASSVVVGDRGTEAF
>TRBV7-9
ASSFQDYGYT
>TRBV15
ATSRELADGELF
>TRBV25-1
ASSESSGVNNEQF
>TRBV27
ASSLHRSNYGYT
>TRBV7-9
ASSYGGTYNEQF
>TRBV19
ASRVAYGYT
>TRBV11-2
ASSLVTGGIEAF
>TRBV9
ASSNRDTPGYGYT
>TRBV19
ASSPDGRAYGYT
>TRBV30
AWSVWGGNIQY
>TRBV7-9
ASSPLTGVPQH
>TRBV19
ASSIDEGRGGWADTEAF
>TRBV5-1
ASSLVGALSGGYT
>TRBV18
ASSPNSGTGATDTQY
>TRBV10-3
AIGGVQGGEKLF
>TRBV5-1
ASSLGQAYNEQF
>TRBV13
ASRERTGVGYNEQF
>TRBV19
ASSLLTSGSSYNEQF
>TRBV9
ASSQGGLQETQY